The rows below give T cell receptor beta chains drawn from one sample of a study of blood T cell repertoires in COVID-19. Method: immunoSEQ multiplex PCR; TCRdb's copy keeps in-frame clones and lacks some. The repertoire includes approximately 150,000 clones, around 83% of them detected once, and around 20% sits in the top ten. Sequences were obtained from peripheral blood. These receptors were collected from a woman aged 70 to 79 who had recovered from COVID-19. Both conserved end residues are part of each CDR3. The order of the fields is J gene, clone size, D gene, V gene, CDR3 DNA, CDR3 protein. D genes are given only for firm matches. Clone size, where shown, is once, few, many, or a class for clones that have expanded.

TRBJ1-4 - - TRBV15 TGTGCCACCAGCAGAGACCTGACAGTTAATGAAAAACTGTTTTTT CATSRDLTVNEKLFF
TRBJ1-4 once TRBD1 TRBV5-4 TGTGCCGGGACCAGACAGGGGAGTTTTGAAAAACTGTTTTTT CAGTRQGSFEKLFF
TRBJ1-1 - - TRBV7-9 TGTGCCAGCAGCTTAAACGGTCCGAACACTGAAGCTTTCTTT CASSLNGPNTEAFF
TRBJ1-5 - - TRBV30 TGTGCCTGGAGTCCTAGTGGAAATCAGCCCCAGCATTTT CAWSPSGNQPQHF
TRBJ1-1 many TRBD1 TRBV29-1 TGCAGCGTCCCCAGGGGGTCGGTGGGCACTGAAGCTTTCTTT CSVPRGSVGTEAFF
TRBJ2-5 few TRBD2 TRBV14 TGTGCCAGCAGCCCCCCGGGCAGGTGGGGGGGGACCCAGTACTTC CASSPPGRWGGTQYF
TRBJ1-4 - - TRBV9 TGTGCCAGCAGCGCAAGGGGTGCTAATGAAAAACTGTTTTTT CASSARGANEKLFF
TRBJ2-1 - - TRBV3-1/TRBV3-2 TGTGCCAGCGCCCGAATCCAGGTTGGCGATGAGCAGTTCTTC CASARIQVGDEQFF
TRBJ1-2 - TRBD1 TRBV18 TGTGCCAGCTCTCTCGGGACAGGGGTCCTAGCTAACTATGGCTACACCTTC CASSLGTGVLANYGYTF
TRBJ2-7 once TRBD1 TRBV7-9 TGTGCCAGCAGCTTAGATCCTGTGGGACAGGGGCGAGGGGAGCAGTACTTC CASSLDPVGQGRGEQYF
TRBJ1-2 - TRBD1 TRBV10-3 TGTGCCACCTCTCCCGGTGGGACAGGGGTTGGCTACACCTTC CATSPGGTGVGYTF
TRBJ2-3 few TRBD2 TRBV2 TGTGCCAGCAGTACTGGACTGCCGGGGGGTTTT CASSTGLPGGF
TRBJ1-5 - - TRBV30 TGTGCCTGGAGCCAACAGGACGGTCAGCCCCAGCATTTT CAWSQQDGQPQHF
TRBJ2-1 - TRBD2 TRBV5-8 TGTGCCAGCAGCCTGGAACGGGGGGGACCACAGTTCTTC CASSLERGGPQFF
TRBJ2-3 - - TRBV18 TGTGCCAGCTCACCACCTGGCCTAGTATGGGAGCCAGATACGCAGTATTTT CASSPPGLVWEPDTQYF
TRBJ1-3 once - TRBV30 TGTGCCTGGAGTACCAGTGGAAACACCATATATTTT CAWSTSGNTIYF
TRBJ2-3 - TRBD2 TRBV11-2 TGTGCCAGCAGCGCAAGCGGGGGGGCGGGAGATACGCAGTATTTT CASSASGGAGDTQYF
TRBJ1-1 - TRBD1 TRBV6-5 TGTGCCAGCAGTTACCTCTCGACAGGGGGTACTGAAGCTTTCTTT CASSYLSTGGTEAFF
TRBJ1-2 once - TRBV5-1 TGCGCCAGCAGCTTGGCGGGGGGCGCTGACTATGGCTACACCTTC CASSLAGGADYGYTF
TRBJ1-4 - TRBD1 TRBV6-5 TGTGCCAGCAGTTGGGACAGGCGGCGGGAAAAACTGTTTTTT CASSWDRRREKLFF
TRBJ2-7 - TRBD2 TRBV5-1 TGCGCCAGCAGCCGGGCAACTAGCGGAACCACCTACGAGCAGTACTTC CASSRATSGTTYEQYF
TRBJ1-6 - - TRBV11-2 TGTGCCAGCAGGCGGTTAGGGGGGGTTCGTTCACCCCTCCACTTT CASRRLGGVRSPLHF
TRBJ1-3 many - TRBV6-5 TGTGCCAGCACCCCGGTACGCTCTGGAAACACCATATATTTT CASTPVRSGNTIYF
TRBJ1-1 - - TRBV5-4 TGTGCCAGCACCAAGCGGGGGGGGGCGGGCACTGAAGCTTTCTTT CASTKRGGAGTEAFF
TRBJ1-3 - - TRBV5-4 TGTGCCAGCAGCCCCACGGGGGGGATAGAGGACACCATATATTTT CASSPTGGIEDTIYF
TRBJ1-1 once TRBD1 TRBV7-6 TGTGCCAGCAGCTTATGGGGACAGGGGGCTGAAGCTTTCTTT CASSLWGQGAEAFF
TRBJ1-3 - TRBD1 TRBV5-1 TGCGCCAGCAGCTTACAGGGGCTGGGAAACACCATATATTTT CASSLQGLGNTIYF
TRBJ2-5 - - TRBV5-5 TGTGCCAGCAGCTTGGGGGCCCCGATGGAGACCCAGTACTTC CASSLGAPMETQYF